Listed below are T cell receptor beta chains from one sample, sequenced in a study of blood T cell repertoires in COVID-19. The repertoire was sequenced with immunoSEQ multiplex PCR; TCRdb's copy has only in-frame clones and lacks some. The repertoire consists of some 87,000 clones, with 81% occurring once and the leading ten covering 20% to 25%. Sample: peripheral blood. The source of these receptors is an elderly man with active or convalescent COVID-19. Each CDR3 is given with its conserved first and last residue. The order of the fields is J gene, D gene, clone size, V gene, CDR3 protein, CDR3 DNA. D genes are given only for firm matches. Where a row states a size, it is once, few, many or the class of an expanded clone; other rows omit it.

J gene: TRBJ2-5
D gene: .
clone size: few
V gene: TRBV4-1
CDR3 protein: CASSQDGRAQETQYF
CDR3 DNA: TGCGCCAGCAGCCAAGATGGGCGGGCCCAAGAGACCCAGTACTTC

J gene: TRBJ1-6
D gene: .
clone size: .
V gene: TRBV5-1
CDR3 protein: CASSSRTDNSPLHF
CDR3 DNA: TGCGCCAGCAGCAGCCGGACAGATAATTCACCCCTCCACTTT

J gene: TRBJ2-7
D gene: .
clone size: .
V gene: TRBV30
CDR3 protein: CAWGTPGIKQYF
CDR3 DNA: TGTGCCTGGGGTACACCAGGGATAAAGCAGTACTTC

J gene: TRBJ2-2
D gene: .
clone size: .
V gene: TRBV27
CDR3 protein: CASSFGQLPGGTGELFF
CDR3 DNA: TGTGCCAGCAGTTTTGGACAGTTACCTGGGGGCACCGGGGAGCTGTTTTTT

J gene: TRBJ2-2
D gene: TRBD1
clone size: .
V gene: TRBV19
CDR3 protein: CASQGQGNTGELFF
CDR3 DNA: TGTGCCAGTCAGGGACAGGGCAACACCGGGGAGCTGTTTTTT

J gene: TRBJ2-3
D gene: .
clone size: .
V gene: TRBV9
CDR3 protein: CASSVVGRADTQYF
CDR3 DNA: TGTGCCAGCAGCGTAGTAGGGAGAGCAGATACGCAGTATTTT

J gene: TRBJ2-5
D gene: TRBD2
clone size: .
V gene: TRBV7-3
CDR3 protein: CASSRGTSGVQETQYF
CDR3 DNA: TGTGCCAGCAGCCGGGGGACTAGCGGGGTCCAAGAGACCCAGTACTTC

J gene: TRBJ2-2
D gene: .
clone size: .
V gene: TRBV18
CDR3 protein: CASSPPVSGINTGELFF
CDR3 DNA: TGTGCCAGCTCACCACCGGTATCCGGGATAAACACCGGGGAGCTGTTTTTT

J gene: TRBJ1-1
D gene: .
clone size: few
V gene: TRBV28
CDR3 protein: CASSPGGRPEAFF
CDR3 DNA: TGTGCCAGCAGCCCGGGGGGGAGGCCCGAAGCTTTCTTT

J gene: TRBJ2-2
D gene: TRBD1
clone size: once
V gene: TRBV27
CDR3 protein: CASHRDSAANTGELFF
CDR3 DNA: TGTGCCAGTCATCGGGACAGCGCTGCTAACACCGGGGAGCTGTTTTTT

J gene: TRBJ2-4
D gene: .
clone size: .
V gene: TRBV5-4
CDR3 protein: CASSLGVQGMDIQYF
CDR3 DNA: TGTGCCAGCAGCTTGGGGGTCCAGGGGATGGACATTCAGTACTTC

J gene: TRBJ1-1
D gene: .
clone size: .
V gene: TRBV21-1
CDR3 protein: CASSLGRGMNTEAFF
CDR3 DNA: TGTGCCAGCAGCCTTGGGAGGGGGATGAACACTGAAGCTTTCTTT

J gene: TRBJ1-5
D gene: .
clone size: .
V gene: TRBV6-2/TRBV6-3
CDR3 protein: CASSYHLRQSKFNQPQHF
CDR3 DNA: TGTGCCAGCAGTTACCACCTCCGACAGAGTAAATTCAATCAGCCCCAGCATTTT

J gene: TRBJ2-7
D gene: .
clone size: .
V gene: TRBV12-3/TRBV12-4
CDR3 protein: CASSSGLQGEQYF
CDR3 DNA: TGTGCCAGCAGTTCGGGACTCCAAGGGGAGCAGTACTTC

J gene: TRBJ1-2
D gene: TRBD1
clone size: few
V gene: TRBV11-2
CDR3 protein: CASSSNQGVGGYTF
CDR3 DNA: TGTGCCAGCAGCTCGAACCAGGGGGTCGGTGGCTACACCTTC

J gene: TRBJ2-5
D gene: .
clone size: .
V gene: TRBV10-1
CDR3 protein: CASSESRVGETQYF
CDR3 DNA: TGCGCCAGCAGTGAGTCCAGGGTGGGGGAGACCCAGTACTTC

J gene: TRBJ1-2
D gene: TRBD1
clone size: .
V gene: TRBV7-9
CDR3 protein: CASSQQGPYGYTF
CDR3 DNA: TGTGCCAGCAGCCAACAGGGGCCCTATGGCTACACCTTC

J gene: TRBJ1-5
D gene: .
clone size: .
V gene: TRBV2
CDR3 protein: CASSPGRASNQPQHF
CDR3 DNA: TGTGCCAGCAGCCCCGGTCGAGCGAGCAATCAGCCCCAGCATTTT

J gene: TRBJ2-5
D gene: TRBD1
clone size: .
V gene: TRBV5-6
CDR3 protein: CASSLMWTGTRQETQYF
CDR3 DNA: TGTGCCAGCAGCTTGATGTGGACAGGGACCAGACAAGAGACCCAGTACTTC

J gene: TRBJ1-2
D gene: TRBD1
clone size: .
V gene: TRBV7-6
CDR3 protein: CASILGGQGIYGYTF
CDR3 DNA: TGTGCCAGCATACTCGGGGGACAGGGGATCTATGGCTACACCTTC

J gene: TRBJ2-5
D gene: TRBD2
clone size: .
V gene: TRBV5-4
CDR3 protein: CASSLGGLAKRQETQYF
CDR3 DNA: TGTGCCAGCAGCTTGGGGGGACTAGCGAAACGACAAGAGACCCAGTACTTC

J gene: TRBJ2-2
D gene: TRBD2
clone size: few
V gene: TRBV5-1
CDR3 protein: CASSSGTSGTGELFF
CDR3 DNA: TGCGCCAGCAGCTCGGGGACTAGCGGCACCGGGGAGCTGTTTTTT

J gene: TRBJ1-3
D gene: .
clone size: .
V gene: TRBV19
CDR3 protein: CASSIRRSAGNTIYF
CDR3 DNA: TGTGCCAGTAGTATTCGGAGGTCAGCTGGAAACACCATATATTTT

J gene: TRBJ2-7
D gene: .
clone size: .
V gene: TRBV12-5
CDR3 protein: CASGLAGSSYEQYF
CDR3 DNA: TGTGCTAGTGGTTTGGCAGGGTCCTCCTACGAGCAGTACTTC

J gene: TRBJ2-7
D gene: .
clone size: .
V gene: TRBV28
CDR3 protein: CASISQTGAGEQYF
CDR3 DNA: TGTGCCAGCATCAGCCAAACAGGGGCGGGGGAGCAGTACTTC

J gene: TRBJ1-2
D gene: .
clone size: .
V gene: TRBV3-1/TRBV3-2
CDR3 protein: CASSQDAGRDYGYTF
CDR3 DNA: TGTGCCAGCAGCCAAGACGCGGGGAGGGACTATGGCTACACCTTC

J gene: TRBJ1-2
D gene: .
clone size: .
V gene: TRBV6-4
CDR3 protein: CASSDGTLYGYTF
CDR3 DNA: TGTGCCAGCAGTGACGGGACACTCTATGGCTACACCTTC

J gene: TRBJ2-1
D gene: TRBD2
clone size: .
V gene: TRBV7-7
CDR3 protein: CASSLDSGGVINEQFF
CDR3 DNA: TGTGCTAGCAGCTTAGATAGCGGGGGGGTAATAAATGAGCAGTTCTTC

J gene: TRBJ2-7
D gene: .
clone size: few
V gene: TRBV7-9
CDR3 protein: CASSSLGGSRSWEQYF
CDR3 DNA: TGTGCCAGCAGTAGCCTTGGCGGCAGCCGGAGTTGGGAGCAGTACTTC

J gene: TRBJ1-2
D gene: .
clone size: .
V gene: TRBV6-5
CDR3 protein: CASRPSDRINYGYTF
CDR3 DNA: TGTGCCAGCAGGCCTTCCGACAGGATAAACTATGGCTACACCTTC

J gene: TRBJ2-5
D gene: .
clone size: .
V gene: TRBV30
CDR3 protein: CAGGAGQETQYF
CDR3 DNA: TGTGCCGGGGGGGCGGGACAAGAGACCCAGTACTTC

J gene: TRBJ2-2
D gene: .
clone size: .
V gene: TRBV14
CDR3 protein: CASSQDLAVPGELFF
CDR3 DNA: TGTGCCAGCAGCCAAGATTTGGCAGTCCCCGGGGAGCTGTTTTTT

J gene: TRBJ2-7
D gene: .
clone size: .
V gene: TRBV28
CDR3 protein: CASSPPAYEQYF
CDR3 DNA: TGTGCCAGCAGTCCCCCCGCCTACGAGCAGTACTTC

J gene: TRBJ1-3
D gene: TRBD1
clone size: .
V gene: TRBV5-5
CDR3 protein: CASSPSPGGGADTIYF
CDR3 DNA: TGTGCCAGCAGCCCAAGCCCAGGGGGTGGTGCGGACACCATATATTTT

J gene: TRBJ2-7
D gene: TRBD2
clone size: .
V gene: TRBV7-2
CDR3 protein: CASKLSRGLAGGMSDEQYF
CDR3 DNA: TGTGCCAGCAAGCTTAGTAGGGGACTAGCGGGGGGTATGTCTGACGAGCAGTACTTC